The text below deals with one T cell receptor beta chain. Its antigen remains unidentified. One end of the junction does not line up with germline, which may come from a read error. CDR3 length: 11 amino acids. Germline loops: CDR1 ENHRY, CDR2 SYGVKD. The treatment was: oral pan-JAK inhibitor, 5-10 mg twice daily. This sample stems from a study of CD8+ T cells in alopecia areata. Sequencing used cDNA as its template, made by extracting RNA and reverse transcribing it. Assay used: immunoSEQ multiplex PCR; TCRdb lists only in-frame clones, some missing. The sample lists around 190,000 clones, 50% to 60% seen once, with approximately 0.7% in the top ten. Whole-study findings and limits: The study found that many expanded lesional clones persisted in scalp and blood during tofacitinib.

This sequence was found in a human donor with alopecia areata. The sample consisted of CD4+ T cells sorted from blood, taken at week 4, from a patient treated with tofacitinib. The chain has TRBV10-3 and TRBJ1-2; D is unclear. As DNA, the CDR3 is TGTGCCAGCAGTTTTGGGCTGAGCTACACCTTC. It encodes CASSFGLSYTF.